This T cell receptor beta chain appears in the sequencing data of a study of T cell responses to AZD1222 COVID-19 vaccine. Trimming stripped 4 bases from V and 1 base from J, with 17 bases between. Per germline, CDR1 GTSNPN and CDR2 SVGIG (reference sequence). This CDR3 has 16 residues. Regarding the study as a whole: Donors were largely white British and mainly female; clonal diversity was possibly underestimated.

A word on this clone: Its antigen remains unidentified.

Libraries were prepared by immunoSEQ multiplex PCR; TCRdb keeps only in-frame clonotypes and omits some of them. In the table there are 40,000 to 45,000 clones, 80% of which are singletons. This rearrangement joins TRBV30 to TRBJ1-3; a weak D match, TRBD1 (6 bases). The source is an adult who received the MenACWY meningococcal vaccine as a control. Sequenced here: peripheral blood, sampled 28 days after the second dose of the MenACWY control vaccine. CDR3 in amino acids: CAWTSRGGVSGNTIYF. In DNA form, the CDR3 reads TGTGCCTGGACCTCCCGAGGGGGTGTTTCTGGAAACACCATATATTTT.